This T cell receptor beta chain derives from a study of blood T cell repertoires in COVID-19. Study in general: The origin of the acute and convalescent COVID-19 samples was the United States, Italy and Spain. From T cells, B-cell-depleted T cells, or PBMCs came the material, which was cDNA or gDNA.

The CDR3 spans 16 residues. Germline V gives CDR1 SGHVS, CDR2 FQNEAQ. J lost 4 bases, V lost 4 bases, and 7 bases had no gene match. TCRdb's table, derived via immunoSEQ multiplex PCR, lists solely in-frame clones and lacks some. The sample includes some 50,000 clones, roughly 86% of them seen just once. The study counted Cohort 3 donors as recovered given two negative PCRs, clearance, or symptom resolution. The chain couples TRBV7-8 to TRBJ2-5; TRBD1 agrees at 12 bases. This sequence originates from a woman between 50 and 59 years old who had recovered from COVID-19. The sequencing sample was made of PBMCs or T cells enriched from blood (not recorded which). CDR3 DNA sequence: TGTGCCAGCAGCTCTCCGGGACAGGGGGCGGGAGAGACCCAGTACTTC. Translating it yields CASSSPGQGAGETQYF.